The 26 T cell receptor beta chains presented below share a single source sample, sequenced in a study of long-term antiretroviral therapy in people with HIV. The immunoSEQ assay was v3.0, run at survey level. Repertoires were generated with immunoSEQ multiplex PCR, while TCRdb's copy carries only in-frame clones and drops some. The repertoire holds 25,000 to 35,000 clones, around 84% seen once, with approximately 4.8% in the top ten. This sample comprised unsorted PBMCs, obtained 0.8 years after starting antiretroviral therapy. These receptors all stem from a woman in her 30s with HIV.

This rearrangement joins TRBV29-1 to TRBJ2-4; no definite D call. Per the germline V gene, CDR1 is SQVTM and CDR2 is ANQGSEA. This CDR3 spans 10 amino acids. V was trimmed by 4 bases and J by 5 bases, leaving 3 bases between them. The chain's CDR3 is CSVVENIQYF. CDR3 nucleotide sequence: TGCAGCGTTGTGGAAAACATTCAGTACTTC.

The chain recombines TRBV19 with TRBJ1-1, with D perhaps matching TRBD1 (6 bases). Germline lookup yields CDR1 LNHDA and CDR2 SQIVND (reference sequence). This CDR3 region has 14 residues. Trimming left V 3 bases short and J 1 base short, with 9 bases between. The CDR3 protein is CASSIWTENTEAFF. CDR3 DNA sequence: TGTGCCAGTAGTATCTGGACAGAGAACACTGAAGCTTTCTTT.

This chain joins TRBV29-1 and TRBJ1-1; D gene uncertain. V gave up 4 bases and J gave up 3 bases, with 12 bases separating them. Germline CDR1 is SQVTM and CDR2 is ANQGSEA. CDR3 length: 13 residues. CDR3 DNA: TGCAGCGTTGGGCCGAGGGTAGACACTGAAGCTTTCTTT. It translates to CSVGPRVDTEAFF.

This chain uses TRBV7-8 with TRBJ2-1, with TRBD2 matching over 9 bases. The CDR3 has 16 residues. From germline, CDR1 is SGHVS and CDR2 FQNEAQ. Trimming removed 5 bases from V and 5 bases from J; junction bases left unmatched: 10. The CDR3 nucleotides read TGTGCCAGCAGCCCCGGGGTAGCGGGGGTAGACAATGAGCAGTTCTTC. This encodes CASSPGVAGVDNEQFF.

The chain is built from TRBV7-8 and TRBJ2-7; tentatively, D is TRBD2 (6 bases). V was cut by 5 bases and J by 0 bases, with 11 bases left in between. Germline V CDR1 and CDR2: SGHVS, FQNEAQ. The CDR3 runs 14 residues. The CDR3 spells CASSPRDASYEQYF. The CDR3 bases are TGTGCCAGCAGCCCGCGGGACGCCTCCTACGAGCAGTACTTC.

This clone is a singleton in its sample. The CDR3 sequence: CASSFSGDRGTNEQFF. CDR3 nucleotide sequence: TGTGCCAGCAGCTTCTCCGGGGACCGGGGGACCAATGAGCAGTTCTTC. This sequence joins TRBV13 and TRBJ2-1; the D gene is possibly TRBD2 (6 bases). Between the trimmed V and J ends, which lost 3 bases and 6 bases, there was a span of 18 bases. The CDR3 extends over 16 amino acids. In germline, CDR1 is PRHDT, CDR2 FYEKMQ (reference sequence).

The chain joins TRBV10-1 to TRBJ2-7; weak D call: TRBD2 (7 bases). V was trimmed by 1 base and J by 2 bases, leaving 27 bases between them. The CDR3 sequence is 20 residues long. Germline V gene lookup returns CDR1 WNHNN and CDR2 SYGVQD (reference sequence). CDR3 loop: CASSEFGRGGGPSNPYEQYV. The CDR3 DNA sequence: TGCGCCAGCAGTGAGTTCGGTCGCGGCGGGGGCCCCTCTAACCCCTACGAGCAGTACGTC.

The V and J genes are TRBV9 and TRBJ1-6; D gene uncertain. The V end was cut by 6 bases, the J end by 5 bases, with 12 bases between. From germline, CDR1 is SGDLS and CDR2 YYNGEE. The length of the CDR3 is 14 residues. The chain's CDR3 is CASKRNLDNSPLHF. CDR3 bases: TGTGCCAGCAAGAGGAACTTGGATAATTCACCCCTCCACTTT.

The chain combines TRBV7-2 with TRBJ1-2, with 9 bases matching TRBD1. CDR3 size: 11 residues. Trimming took 5 bases from V and 10 from J; bases not matched to a gene: 2. Per germline, CDR1 SGHTA and CDR2 FQGNSA. CDR3 coding DNA: TGTGCCAGCAGCACAGGGGGCGTCTACACCTTC. This codes for CASSTGGVYTF. Full variable domain (outside the CDR3, taken from reference TRBV7-2 and TRBJ1-2): GAGVSQSPSNKVTEKGKDVELRCDPISGHTALYWYRQSLGQGLEFLIYFQGNSAPDKSGLPSDRFSAERTGGSVSTLTIQRTQQEDSAVYLCASSTGGVYTFGSGTRLTVV.

This chain uses TRBV6-5 with TRBJ2-1; 7 bases align to TRBD2. The germline gives CDR1 MNHEY, CDR2 SVGAGI. The CDR3 loop spans 15 amino acids. The V segment lost 6 bases and the J segment 1 base; nucleotides outside the gene matches: 6. As DNA, the CDR3 is TGTGCCAGCAGGGAAAGCGGGGCTTCCTACAATGAGCAGTTCTTC. It specifies CASRESGASYNEQFF.

The V call is TRBV6-1, the J call TRBJ2-1; 8 bases line up with TRBD1. The CDR3 spans 14 residues. Trimming cost V 4 bases and J 3 bases; bases outside gene matches: 2. The V gene's germline CDR1 is MNHNS and CDR2 SASEGT. In DNA, the CDR3 is TGTGCCAGCAGTGGGGACAGGAACTACAATGAGCAGTTCTTC. This encodes CASSGDRNYNEQFF.

This rearrangement joins TRBV5-1 to TRBJ1-1; possibly TRBD1 for D (6 bases). The CDR3 totals 15 residues. Germline loops: CDR1 SGHRS, CDR2 YFSETQ. Trimming stripped 1 base from V and 4 bases from J, with 14 bases between. Here the CDR3 reads CASSLSRGPSTEAFF. CDR3 nucleotide sequence: TGCGCCAGCAGCTTGTCTCGGGGGCCTAGCACTGAAGCTTTCTTT.

J is TRBJ1-3 and V is TRBV9, with D hard to call. V was trimmed by 0 bases and J by 2 bases, leaving 9 bases between them. CDR1 is SGDLS and CDR2 is YYNGEE in the germline V gene. The length of the CDR3 is 15 residues. CDR3: CASSVGKSAGNTIYF. The CDR3 coding sequence is TGTGCCAGCAGCGTAGGGAAGTCCGCTGGAAACACCATATATTTT.

The V call is TRBV6-1, the J call TRBJ2-1; D possibly corresponds to TRBD1 (6 bases). The CDR3 loop spans 14 amino acids. Trimming removed 6 bases at V and 4 bases at J, with 13 bases between. From germline, CDR1 is MNHNS and CDR2 SASEGT. The CDR3 DNA reads TGTGCCAGCAGGGGGGCGCCCCGGTACAATGAGCAGTTCTTC. Encoded protein: CASRGAPRYNEQFF.

This chain links TRBV19 with TRBJ2-7, with TRBD2 matching 7 bases. The CDR3 extends over 14 amino acids. V was pared by 3 bases and J by 4 bases, with 6 bases of the junction left unmatched. The germline V gene has CDR1 LNHDA and CDR2 SQIVND (reference sequence). The CDR3 sequence is CASSILPGGYEQYF. CDR3 coding DNA: TGTGCCAGTAGTATCCTCCCGGGGGGTTACGAGCAGTACTTC. Using reference TRBV19 and TRBJ2-7 for the parts outside the CDR3, the full variable domain is DGGITQSPKYLFRKEGQNVTLSCEQNLNHDAMYWYRQDPGQGLRLIYYSQIVNDFQKGDIAEGYSVSREKKESFPLTVTSAQKNPTAFYLCASSILPGGYEQYFGPGTRLTVT.

The chain employs TRBV10-1 and TRBJ1-1; D gene uncertain. Trimming left V 8 bases short and J 1 base short, with 14 bases between. This CDR3 spans 14 amino acids. CDR1 and CDR2 from the germline V gene are WNHNN and SYGVQD (reference sequence). CDR3 residues: CASAPGPGNTEAFF. The CDR3 DNA reads TGCGCCAGCGCGCCGGGCCCGGGGAACACTGAAGCTTTCTTT.

The CDR3 loop is CASSLNSGAEAFF. CDR3 coding DNA: TGTGCCAGCAGCTTAAACTCCGGCGCTGAAGCTTTCTTT. The chain recombines TRBV7-3 with TRBJ1-1, with D uncertain. The CDR3 spans 13 residues. In germline, CDR1 is SGHTA, CDR2 FQGTGA. V gave up 1 base and J gave up 6 bases, with 9 bases separating them.

The chain has TRBV5-8 and TRBJ1-1; 8 positions agree with TRBD1. CDR3 length equals 15 residues. Germline values: CDR1 SGHTS, CDR2 YDEGEE. The ends lost 4 bases at V and 5 bases at J; junction bases unmatched: 10. For the CDR3, the DNA is TGTGCCAGCAGCGGCCCAACAGGGGGTAGGACTGAAGCTTTCTTT. This gives the protein CASSGPTGGRTEAFF. Drawing the rest from reference TRBV5-8 and TRBJ1-1, the complete variable domain is EAGVTQSPTHLIKTRGQQATLRCSPISGHTSVYWYQQALGLGLQFLLWYDEGEERNRGNFPPRFSGRQFPNYSSELNVNALELEDSALYLCASSGPTGGRTEAFFGQGTRLTVV.

The V and J genes are TRBV19 and TRBJ2-2, with 11 positions matching TRBD1. The CDR3 length is 16 residues. V lost 5 bases and J lost 7; bases outside the gene matches: 9. Per germline, CDR1 LNHDA and CDR2 SQIVND (reference sequence). The CDR3 DNA is TGTGCCAGTAGTCGGGACAGGGGGGTTCGGGTCGGGGAGCTGTTTTTT. Its protein is CASSRDRGVRVGELFF. Looking up the rest from reference TRBV19 and TRBJ2-2 gives the full variable domain: DGGITQSPKYLFRKEGQNVTLSCEQNLNHDAMYWYRQDPGQGLRLIYYSQIVNDFQKGDIAEGYSVSREKKESFPLTVTSAQKNPTAFYLCASSRDRGVRVGELFFGEGSRLTVL.

The V and J genes are TRBV6-5 and TRBJ2-5; a possible D gene is TRBD2 (6 bases). This CDR3 region has 14 residues. The V end was cut by 4 bases, the J end by 1 base, with 10 bases between. Germline assignment: CDR1 MNHEY and CDR2 SVGAGI. This CDR3 reads CASSSAGFQETQYF. As DNA, the CDR3 is TGTGCCAGCAGTTCGGCGGGGTTCCAAGAGACCCAGTACTTC.

J is TRBJ2-2 and V is TRBV18; 7 bases map to TRBD1. The CDR3 is made up of 18 amino acids. V gave up 6 bases and J gave up 4 bases; unmatched junction bases: 17. CDR1 KGHSH and CDR2 LQKENI come from the germline V gene. In nucleotides, the CDR3 is TGTGCCAGCTCGCCCTACCACATCCGGGACAGCTCCACCGGGGAGCTGTTTTTT. Translated: CASSPYHIRDSSTGELFF. Using reference TRBV18 and TRBJ2-2 for the parts outside the CDR3, the full variable domain is NAGVMQNPRHLVRRRGQEARLRCSPMKGHSHVYWYRQLPEEGLKFMVYLQKENIIDESGMPKERFSAEFPKEGPSILRIQQVVRGDSAAYFCASSPYHIRDSSTGELFFGEGSRLTVL.

The V gene is TRBV19, the J gene TRBJ1-1; tentatively, D is TRBD1 (6 bases). The germline CDR1 and CDR2 sequences are LNHDA and SQIVND (reference sequence). This CDR3 spans 15 amino acids. Trimming pared 4 bases from V and 1 base from J, leaving 13 bases between. The CDR3 DNA sequence: TGTGCCAGTAGTACCTTACCGGGACAGAACACTGAAGCTTTCTTT. The encoded protein is CASSTLPGQNTEAFF.

The chain is built from TRBV6-1 and TRBJ2-7, with 9 bases aligning to TRBD2. CDR1 and CDR2 from the germline V gene are MNHNS and SASEGT. This CDR3 spans 15 amino acids. V was clipped by 1 base and J by 7 bases; unmatched bases: 8. The CDR3 nucleotides are TGTGCCAGCAGTGAAGGCCTAGCGGGGTCCTGGGAGCAGTACGTC. Translation gives CASSEGLAGSWEQYV.

The chain combines TRBV7-7 with TRBJ2-2; D could derive from TRBD1 or TRBD2 (5 bases each). The CDR3 has 15 residues. V dropped 7 bases and J dropped 4 bases, with 16 bases sitting between them. Germline CDR1 is SSHAT and CDR2 is FNYEAQ (reference sequence). This CDR3 is CASTQGVDGTGELFF. The CDR3 region has the DNA TGTGCCAGCACCCAGGGAGTTGACGGCACCGGGGAGCTGTTTTTT.

CDR3 sequence reads: CASSEPLQGRRDGYTF. CDR3 nucleotide sequence: TGTGCCAGCAGTGAACCCCTCCAGGGTAGGAGGGATGGCTACACCTTC. The rearrangement links TRBV2 to TRBJ1-2; tentatively, D is TRBD1 (5 bases). The CDR3 extends over 16 amino acids. Trimming took 2 bases from V and 6 from J, leaving 19 bases between them. Germline assignment: CDR1 SNHLY and CDR2 FYNNEI.

V usage is TRBV11-2 and J usage is TRBJ1-5, with a tentative D call TRBD1 (5 bases). The CDR3 is 15 amino acids. Trimming took off 1 base at V and 7 bases at J, with 14 bases between the two ends. Looked up from germline, CDR1 is SGHAT and CDR2 is FQNNGV. Here the CDR3 reads CASSLGTIGDQPQHF. CDR3 nucleotides: TGTGCCAGCAGCTTAGGGACAATCGGGGACCAGCCCCAGCATTTT. Supplemented by reference TRBV11-2 and TRBJ1-5, the full variable domain reads EAGVAQSPRYKIIEKRQSVAFWCNPISGHATLYWYQQILGQGPKLLIQFQNNGVVDDSQLPKDRFSAERLKGVDSTLKIQPAKLEDSAVYLCASSLGTIGDQPQHFGDGTRLSIL.